This is a list of T cell receptor beta chains from one sample in a study of blood T cell repertoires in COVID-19. Sequencing was performed with immunoSEQ multiplex PCR; in TCRdb, only in-frame clones are kept and a portion is missing. Of 250,000 to 350,000 clones in the sample, approximately 84% are singletons; the top ten hold almost 1.5%. The specimen was peripheral blood. The receptors come from a human donor with COVID-19, enrolled during active disease. The donor label of this sample is uncertain. Each CDR3 is given with its conserved first and last residue. A D gene is named only where the DNA matches it firmly. The size entry is marked missing in some rows and otherwise reads once, few, many or a size class.

J gene: TRBJ1-2; V gene: TRBV27; clone size: .; D gene: .; CDR3 protein: CASSGDRFYGYTF; CDR3 DNA: TGTGCCAGCAGTGGAGACAGGTTCTATGGCTACACCTTC
J gene: TRBJ1-2; V gene: TRBV9; clone size: .; D gene: .; CDR3 protein: CASSNRRGLDGYTF; CDR3 DNA: TGTGCCAGCAGTAATAGGAGGGGTTTGGACGGCTACACCTTC
J gene: TRBJ1-1; V gene: TRBV2; clone size: .; D gene: .; CDR3 protein: CASGGDQTEAFF; CDR3 DNA: TGTGCCAGCGGGGGGGATCAGACTGAAGCTTTCTTT
J gene: TRBJ2-3; V gene: TRBV7-3; clone size: once; D gene: TRBD2; CDR3 protein: CASSPGSGSSDTQYF; CDR3 DNA: TGTGCCAGCAGCCCCGGGAGCGGGAGTTCAGATACGCAGTATTTT
J gene: TRBJ2-4; V gene: TRBV5-4; clone size: .; D gene: .; CDR3 protein: CASSLRELAKNIQYF; CDR3 DNA: TGTGCCAGCAGCTTGCGGGAGCTAGCCAAAAACATTCAGTACTTC
J gene: TRBJ2-3; V gene: TRBV7-2; clone size: once; D gene: TRBD2; CDR3 protein: CASSLEAREGIDTQYF; CDR3 DNA: TGTGCCAGCAGCTTAGAAGCGCGGGAGGGTATAGATACGCAGTATTTT
J gene: TRBJ2-7; V gene: TRBV19; clone size: .; D gene: TRBD2; CDR3 protein: CASSPAGTSGPPYEQYF; CDR3 DNA: TGTGCCAGTAGCCCAGCCGGGACTAGCGGTCCTCCCTACGAGCAGTACTTC
J gene: TRBJ1-3; V gene: TRBV3-1/TRBV3-2; clone size: once; D gene: .; CDR3 protein: CASSQGGGLGNTIYF; CDR3 DNA: TGTGCCAGCAGCCAAGGGGGGGGCCTCGGAAACACCATATATTTT
J gene: TRBJ2-7; V gene: TRBV11-2; clone size: .; D gene: TRBD1; CDR3 protein: CASSPGTGMGEQYF; CDR3 DNA: TGTGCCAGCAGCCCAGGGACAGGGATGGGCGAGCAGTACTTC
J gene: TRBJ2-1; V gene: TRBV5-1; clone size: .; D gene: TRBD2; CDR3 protein: CASSLATRGGNNEQFF; CDR3 DNA: TGCGCCAGCAGCTTGGCCACGCGGGGGGGAAACAATGAGCAGTTCTTC
J gene: TRBJ2-1; V gene: TRBV2; clone size: .; D gene: TRBD1; CDR3 protein: CASGWTGASYNEQFF; CDR3 DNA: TGTGCCAGCGGTTGGACAGGCGCCTCCTACAATGAGCAGTTCTTC
J gene: TRBJ1-2; V gene: TRBV28; clone size: few; D gene: .; CDR3 protein: CASIGGAGTPTDGYTF; CDR3 DNA: TGTGCCAGCATCGGGGGTGCCGGTACCCCAACGGATGGCTACACCTTC
J gene: TRBJ2-1; V gene: TRBV27; clone size: .; D gene: TRBD2; CDR3 protein: CASSTSGIRPFF; CDR3 DNA: TGTGCCAGCAGCACAAGCGGGATAAGGCCGTTCTTC
J gene: TRBJ1-2; V gene: TRBV10-2; clone size: .; D gene: .; CDR3 protein: CASSEQGGYGYTF; CDR3 DNA: TGCGCCAGCAGTGAACAGGGTGGCTATGGCTACACCTTC
J gene: TRBJ1-1; V gene: TRBV10-2; clone size: .; D gene: .; CDR3 protein: CASSEYRVNTEAFF; CDR3 DNA: TGCGCCAGCAGTGAATACAGGGTGAACACTGAAGCTTTCTTT
J gene: TRBJ2-1; V gene: TRBV5-1; clone size: .; D gene: TRBD1; CDR3 protein: CASGQAGSYNEQFF; CDR3 DNA: TGCGCCAGCGGACAGGCCGGCTCCTACAATGAGCAGTTCTTC
J gene: TRBJ1-1; V gene: TRBV27; clone size: .; D gene: TRBD1; CDR3 protein: CASSPIPRGTEAFF; CDR3 DNA: TGTGCCAGCAGTCCTATTCCCAGGGGGACTGAAGCTTTCTTT
J gene: TRBJ2-7; V gene: TRBV5-1; clone size: .; D gene: TRBD2; CDR3 protein: CASSPGTSGFPYEQYF; CDR3 DNA: TGCGCCAGCAGCCCTGGGACTAGCGGGTTCCCCTACGAGCAGTACTTC
J gene: TRBJ2-7; V gene: TRBV5-1; clone size: .; D gene: TRBD1; CDR3 protein: CASSPQGQIPTYEQYF; CDR3 DNA: TGCGCCAGCAGTCCACAGGGACAGATTCCAACCTACGAGCAGTACTTC
J gene: TRBJ2-3; V gene: TRBV11-2; clone size: .; D gene: .; CDR3 protein: CASSLGGGQRGGTQYF; CDR3 DNA: TGTGCCAGCAGCTTGGGGGGAGGGCAGAGAGGGGGTACGCAGTATTTT
J gene: TRBJ1-5; V gene: TRBV28; clone size: .; D gene: .; CDR3 protein: CASSLANTPSLIWPQHF; CDR3 DNA: TGTGCCAGCAGTTTGGCTAACACGCCTAGCTTGATTTGGCCCCAGCATTTT
J gene: TRBJ2-7; V gene: TRBV28; clone size: .; D gene: TRBD2; CDR3 protein: CASSLFPQAGDGLAVYEQYF; CDR3 DNA: TGTGCCAGCAGTTTATTTCCCCAGGCAGGCGACGGACTAGCGGTCTACGAGCAGTACTTC